This TCR beta chain appears in the sequencing data of a study of CD8 T cells in Susac syndrome. Germline V gene sequence: CDR1 SEHNR, CDR2 FQNEAQ (reference sequence). The V and J ends lost 0 bases and 2 bases respectively, with 13 bases between them. The CDR3 extends over 16 amino acids. When the RNA was reverse transcribed, random hexamers were used with an input of roughly 0.5 to 1 ug. TCRdb re-called the immunoSEQ multiplex PCR reads through MiXCR, storing one row per CDR3 protein. In the table there are tens of thousands of distinct CDR3 sequences, 95% to 96% of which are singletons. The receptor was derived from a human donor with multiple sclerosis. The chain links TRBV7-9 to TRBJ2-5; no firm D call. Input material: CD4+ T cells from PBMCs. In DNA, the CDR3 is TGTGCCAGCAGCTTAGCGGTTATGGGATCACAAGAGACCCAGTACTTC. It codes for CASSLAVMGSQETQYF. The whole variable domain, filled in from reference TRBV7-9 and TRBJ2-5, reads DTGVSQNPRHKITKRGQNVTFRCDPISEHNRLYWYRQTLGQGPEFLTYFQNEAQLEKSRLLSDRFSAERPKGSFSTLEIQRTEQGDSAMYLCASSLAVMGSQETQYFGPGTRLLVL.